This T cell receptor beta chain was documented in a study of T cell responses to AZD1222 COVID-19 vaccine. The CDR3 contains 16 residues. V lost 7 bases and J 6 bases, leaving 22 bases between the germline ends. CDR1 is MRHNA, CDR2 SNTAGT, per germline. Notes on this clone: No antigen is known for it.

Study-level findings and limits: When two AZD1222 doses had been given, Spike-specific TCR breadth and depth rose. Targeting of unmutated variant regions was reportedly seen in nearly half of spike-specific TCRs. Donors skewed white British and female; clonal diversity was possibly underestimated.

Assay: immunoSEQ multiplex PCR; the TCRdb copy retains only in-frame clones and omits some. This sample has 140,000 or so clones, with about 90% found just once. This TCR was sampled from an adult who received the AZD1222 COVID-19 vaccine. The source was peripheral blood, collected 28 days after the second AZD1222 dose. The genes are TRBV6-4 and TRBJ2-4; D may match TRBD1 or TRBD2 (6 bases each). CDR3 region: CASTQTGRRVRNIQYF. The CDR3 region has the DNA TGTGCCAGCACCCAGACAGGACGGAGGGTAAGAAACATTCAGTACTTC.